A selection of T cell receptor beta chains follows, all from one sample in a study of T cells in Graves' hyperthyroidism and ophthalmopathy. TCRdb passed the multiplex PCR reads through MiXCR, listing each CDR3 protein once. The sample has roughly 700,000 distinct CDR3 sequences, 17% seen once; the top ten hold roughly a sixth. Sequencing was performed on blood. The receptors stem from a man aged 50-60 years with Graves' hyperthyroidism. Both conserved end residues are part of each CDR3. D genes are given only for firm matches. Expanded clones get a size class; other rows say once, few or many, or leave the size out.

CDR3nt: TGTGCCAGCAGGGAGGGACTAGCGGGGCTATCCGCTACGCAGTATTTT; CDR3aa: CASREGLAGLSATQYF; d_gene: TRBD2; j_gene: TRBJ2-3; len: 16; abundance: many; v_gene: TRBV2
CDR3nt: TGTGCCAGCAGTACCAGACAGGGGGCCGGCAATCAGCCCCAGCATTTT; CDR3aa: CASSTRQGAGNQPQHF; d_gene: TRBD1; j_gene: TRBJ1-5; len: 16; abundance: many; v_gene: TRBV2
CDR3nt: TGTGCCAGCAGTGAAGCGTGGCTAGCGGGAGAAGAGACCCAGTACTTC; CDR3aa: CASSEAWLAGEETQYF; d_gene: TRBD2; j_gene: TRBJ2-5; len: 16; abundance: many; v_gene: TRBV6-1
CDR3nt: TGTGCCATCAGTGGGAGGGGGACTAATGAAAAACTGTTTTTT; CDR3aa: CAISGRGTNEKLFF; d_gene: .; j_gene: TRBJ1-4; len: 14; abundance: few; v_gene: TRBV10-3
CDR3nt: TGTGCCAGCAGCTTAGTGTCGGGTCCTGGAAACACCATATATTTT; CDR3aa: CASSLVSGPGNTIYF; d_gene: .; j_gene: TRBJ1-3; len: 15; abundance: .; v_gene: TRBV7-2
CDR3nt: TGCGCCAGCAGGGGTGGGATCGACGGTGGAAACACCATATATTTT; CDR3aa: CASRGGIDGGNTIYF; d_gene: .; j_gene: TRBJ1-3; len: 15; abundance: few; v_gene: TRBV5-1
CDR3nt: TGTGCCAGCAGTCTACTAGCGCAAAGCACAGATACGCAGTATTTT; CDR3aa: CASSLLAQSTDTQYF; d_gene: TRBD2; j_gene: TRBJ2-3; len: 15; abundance: many; v_gene: TRBV28
CDR3nt: TGCAGCGTTGAGGTAGCAGGGGAGAAGTTTGAGAACTATGGCTACACCTTC; CDR3aa: CSVEVAGEKFENYGYTF; d_gene: .; j_gene: TRBJ1-2; len: 17; abundance: .; v_gene: TRBV29-1
CDR3nt: TGTGCCAGCAGTTCCACAGGGTCGTGGAACTATAATTCACCCCTCCACTTT; CDR3aa: CASSSTGSWNYNSPLHF; d_gene: .; j_gene: TRBJ1-6; len: 17; abundance: few; v_gene: TRBV6-5
CDR3nt: TGTGCCAGCAGCTTGAGCGGGAGACTCACAGATACGCAGTATTTT; CDR3aa: CASSLSGRLTDTQYF; d_gene: TRBD2; j_gene: TRBJ2-3; len: 15; abundance: many; v_gene: TRBV7-9
CDR3nt: TGTGCCAGCAGCTTCGACTACTCCTCCTACGATGAGCAGTTCTTC; CDR3aa: CASSFDYSSYDEQFF; d_gene: .; j_gene: TRBJ2-1; len: 15; abundance: few; v_gene: TRBV12-3/TRBV12-4
CDR3nt: TGCGCCAGCAGGGACAGCGTTCTATCACCCCTCCACTTT; CDR3aa: CASRDSVLSPLHF; d_gene: .; j_gene: TRBJ1-6; len: 13; abundance: .; v_gene: TRBV5-1
CDR3nt: TGTGCCAGCAGTTGGGGGGCGTCTTACGAGCAGTACTTC; CDR3aa: CASSWGASYEQYF; d_gene: .; j_gene: TRBJ2-7; len: 13; abundance: many; v_gene: TRBV28
CDR3nt: TGTGCCAGCAGCTTAGTTAAGAAGGTCGGCAATGAGCAGTTCTTC; CDR3aa: CASSLVKKVGNEQFF; d_gene: .; j_gene: TRBJ2-1; len: 15; abundance: .; v_gene: TRBV11-2
CDR3nt: TGTGCCAGCCCACCTAGTACCGGGACAGTCACCTACGAGCAGTACTTC; CDR3aa: CASPPSTGTVTYEQYF; d_gene: TRBD1; j_gene: TRBJ2-7; len: 16; abundance: few; v_gene: TRBV28
CDR3nt: TGTGCCAGCAGTTTATACAGGGGTAATCAGCCCCAGCATTTT; CDR3aa: CASSLYRGNQPQHF; d_gene: TRBD1; j_gene: TRBJ1-5; len: 14; abundance: many; v_gene: TRBV27
CDR3nt: TGTGCCAGCAGGGAGGACAGCTTAGGCAATCAGCCCCAGCATTTT; CDR3aa: CASREDSLGNQPQHF; d_gene: .; j_gene: TRBJ1-5; len: 15; abundance: many; v_gene: TRBV2
CDR3nt: TGTGCCAGCAGCTCGACAGGGGGCGCGGGTCAGCCCCAGCATTTT; CDR3aa: CASSSTGGAGQPQHF; d_gene: TRBD1; j_gene: TRBJ1-5; len: 15; abundance: .; v_gene: TRBV7-2
CDR3nt: TGTGCCAGTAGTCCGAACCGGTTCGAGGTCGGCACCGGGGAGCTGTTTTTT; CDR3aa: CASSPNRFEVGTGELFF; d_gene: .; j_gene: TRBJ2-2; len: 17; abundance: .; v_gene: TRBV19
CDR3nt: TGTGCCAGCAGCTTAATGGGGGGCGCTGGGGCCAACGTCCTGACTTTC; CDR3aa: CASSLMGGAGANVLTF; d_gene: .; j_gene: TRBJ2-6; len: 16; abundance: .; v_gene: TRBV7-2
CDR3nt: TGCGCCAGCAGCCAAGGGAGAACCGGGGAGCTGTTTTTT; CDR3aa: CASSQGRTGELFF; d_gene: .; j_gene: TRBJ2-2; len: 13; abundance: few; v_gene: TRBV4-1
CDR3nt: TGCAGCGTACTCCCCGTGCTAGCGGGAGGCCCAGCCTACAATGAGCAGTTCTTC; CDR3aa: CSVLPVLAGGPAYNEQFF; d_gene: TRBD2; j_gene: TRBJ2-1; len: 18; abundance: few; v_gene: TRBV29-1
CDR3nt: TGCAGTGCTAGAGATATGACACAGCAAGAGACCCAGTACTTC; CDR3aa: CSARDMTQQETQYF; d_gene: .; j_gene: TRBJ2-5; len: 14; abundance: many; v_gene: TRBV20-1
CDR3nt: TGCGCCAGCAGTGTGACTAGCGGGATGGCAGATACGCAGTATTTT; CDR3aa: CASSVTSGMADTQYF; d_gene: TRBD2; j_gene: TRBJ2-3; len: 15; abundance: few; v_gene: TRBV10-2
CDR3nt: TGTGCCACCAGTGATTTGGGGCAGGGAGGCAAAAACATTCAGTACTTC; CDR3aa: CATSDLGQGGKNIQYF; d_gene: .; j_gene: TRBJ2-4; len: 16; abundance: many; v_gene: TRBV24-1
CDR3nt: TGCGCCAGCAGTGAGTCTCGAGCGGGGGAAAAACTGTTTTTT; CDR3aa: CASSESRAGEKLFF; d_gene: .; j_gene: TRBJ1-4; len: 14; abundance: few; v_gene: TRBV10-2